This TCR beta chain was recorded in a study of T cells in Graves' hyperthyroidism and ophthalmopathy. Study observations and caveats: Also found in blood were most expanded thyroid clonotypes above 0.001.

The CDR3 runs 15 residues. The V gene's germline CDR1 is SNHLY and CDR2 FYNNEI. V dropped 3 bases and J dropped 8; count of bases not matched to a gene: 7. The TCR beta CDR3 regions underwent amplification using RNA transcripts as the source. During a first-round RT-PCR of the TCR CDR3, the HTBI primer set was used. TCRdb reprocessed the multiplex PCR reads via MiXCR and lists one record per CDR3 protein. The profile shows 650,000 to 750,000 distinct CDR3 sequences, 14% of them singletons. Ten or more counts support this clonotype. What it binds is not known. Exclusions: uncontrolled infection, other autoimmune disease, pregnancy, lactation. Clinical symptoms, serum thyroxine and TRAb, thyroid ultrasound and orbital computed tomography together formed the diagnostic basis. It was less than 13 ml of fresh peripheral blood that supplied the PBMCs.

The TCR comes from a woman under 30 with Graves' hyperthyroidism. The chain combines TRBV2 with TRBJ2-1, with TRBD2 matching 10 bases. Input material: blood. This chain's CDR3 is CASSDPSGSGDEQFF. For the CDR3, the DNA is TGTGCCAGCAGTGACCCTAGCGGGAGCGGGGATGAGCAGTTCTTC.